The clone carrying this TCR beta chain has a handful of counts. Some clones are missing from TCRdb's copy, which holds only in-frame ones; the method was immunoSEQ multiplex PCR. Of tens of thousands of clones in the sample, about four fifths were seen once. The sample comes from a study of control samples from healthy donors and cancer patients. Per the germline V gene, CDR1 is SGHDT and CDR2 is YYEEEE. The CDR3 spans 16 residues. The V end was cut by 5 bases, the J end by 0 bases, with 15 bases between. This receptor was taken from a woman in her fifties or sixties with lung cancer. J is TRBJ2-1 and V is TRBV5-6; maybe TRBD2 (6 bases). The sequencing input was PBMCs. The CDR3 here is CASSFGVGSSYNEQFF. The CDR3, as DNA: TGTGCCAGCAGTTTCGGGGTCGGGAGCTCCTACAATGAGCAGTTCTTC.